This TCR beta chain was identified in a study of shared clonotypes between healthy human individuals. Points from the study as a whole: The four-donor shared clonotypes exceeded non-shared clonotypes in generation probability, with non-shared ones scoring lower.

Positively selected for CCR7, the CD45RO-negative cells used as naive CD8 cells excluded terminally differentiated effector memory CD45RA+ cells. The V gene's germline CDR1 is SGHDT and CDR2 YYEEEE. The CDR3 extends over 15 amino acids. The J segment lost 4 bases and the V segment lost 3 bases, leaving 7 bases of the junction unmatched. Notes on this clone: Its cognate antigen is unknown.

Every immunoSEQ plate was one replicate of a subset's evenly spread DNA. Clones were read by immunoSEQ multiplex PCR, and TCRdb kept only the in-frame ones, dropping some. The sample shows 1.5 million to 2.5 million clones, approximately 95% of them seen only once. This TCR was recovered from a man aged 18 to 29 in good health. The J gene is TRBJ2-7, the V gene TRBV5-6, with 10 positions matching TRBD1. What was sequenced was naive CD8+ T cells sorted from blood. The CDR3 DNA reads as TGTGCCAGCAGCTCCCTGACAGGGGGCTTGTACGAGCAGTACTTC. Translation gives CASSSLTGGLYEQYF.